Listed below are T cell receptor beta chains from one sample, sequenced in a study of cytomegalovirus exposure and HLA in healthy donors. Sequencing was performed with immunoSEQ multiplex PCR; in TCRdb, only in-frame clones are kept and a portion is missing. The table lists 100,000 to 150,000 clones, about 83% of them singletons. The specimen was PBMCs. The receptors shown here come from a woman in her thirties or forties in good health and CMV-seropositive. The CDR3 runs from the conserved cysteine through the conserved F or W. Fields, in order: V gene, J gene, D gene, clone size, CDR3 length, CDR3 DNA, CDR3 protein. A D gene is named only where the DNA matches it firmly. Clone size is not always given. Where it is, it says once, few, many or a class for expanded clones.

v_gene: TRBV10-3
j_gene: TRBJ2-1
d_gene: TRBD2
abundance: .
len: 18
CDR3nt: TGTGCCATCAGTGAGTCAGGATCGGGACTAGGGGGACACAATGAGCAGTTCTTC
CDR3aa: CAISESGSGLGGHNEQFF

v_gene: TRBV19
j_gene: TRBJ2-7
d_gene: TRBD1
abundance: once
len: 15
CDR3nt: TGTGCCAGTAGTGCCCCCGGAACAGGGGACTACGAGCAGTACTTC
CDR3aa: CASSAPGTGDYEQYF

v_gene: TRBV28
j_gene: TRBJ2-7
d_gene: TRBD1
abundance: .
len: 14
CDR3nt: TGTGCCAGCAGTTATAGGACAGGGAAAGTCGGGCAGTACTTC
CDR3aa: CASSYRTGKVGQYF

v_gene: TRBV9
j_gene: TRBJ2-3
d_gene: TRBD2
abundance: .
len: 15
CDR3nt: TGTGCCAGCAGCCAGCCCTTACTAGCGGGAGATACGCAGTATTTT
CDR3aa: CASSQPLLAGDTQYF

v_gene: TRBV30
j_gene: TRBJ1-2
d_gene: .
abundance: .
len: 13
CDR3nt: TGTGCCTTCCGACCCACAGGGTACTATGGCTACACCTTC
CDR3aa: CAFRPTGYYGYTF

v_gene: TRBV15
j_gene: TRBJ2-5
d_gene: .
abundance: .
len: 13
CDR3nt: TGTGCCACCAGCAGAGATACAGGAGAGACCCAGTACTTC
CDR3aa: CATSRDTGETQYF

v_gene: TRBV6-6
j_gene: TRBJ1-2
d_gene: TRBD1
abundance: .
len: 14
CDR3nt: TGTGCCAGCAGTTACCTACCGGGACAGCATGGCTACACCTTC
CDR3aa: CASSYLPGQHGYTF

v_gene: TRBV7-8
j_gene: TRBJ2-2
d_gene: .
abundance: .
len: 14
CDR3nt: TGTGCCAGCAGCCCCCCGGTGGACACCGGGGAGCTGTTTTTT
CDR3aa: CASSPPVDTGELFF

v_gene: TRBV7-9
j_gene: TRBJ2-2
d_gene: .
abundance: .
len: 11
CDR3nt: TGTGCCAGCAGACAAACCGGGGAGCTGTTTTTT
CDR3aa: CASRQTGELFF

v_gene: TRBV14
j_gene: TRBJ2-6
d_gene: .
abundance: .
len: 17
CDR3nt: TGTGCCAGCAGCCAAGGCCGGGGGTGGACTGGGGCCAACGTCCTGACTTTC
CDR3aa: CASSQGRGWTGANVLTF

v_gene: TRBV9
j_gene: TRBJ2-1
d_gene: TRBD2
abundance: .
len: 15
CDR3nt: TGTGCCAGCAGCCTCGGGACTAGCGGGAGAGGTGAGCAGTTCTTC
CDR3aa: CASSLGTSGRGEQFF

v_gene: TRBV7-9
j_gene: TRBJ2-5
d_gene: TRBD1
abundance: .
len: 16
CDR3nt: TGTGCCAGCAGCCCCGGACAGGGGGTAAAACAAGAGACCCAGTACTTC
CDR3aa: CASSPGQGVKQETQYF

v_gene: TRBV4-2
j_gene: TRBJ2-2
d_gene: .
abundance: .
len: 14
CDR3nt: TGTGCCAGCAGCCAAGAACTGAACACCGGGGAGCTGTTTTTT
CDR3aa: CASSQELNTGELFF

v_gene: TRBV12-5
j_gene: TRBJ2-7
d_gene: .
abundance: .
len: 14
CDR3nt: TGTGCTAGTGGTTTTGGGCAGGGAGGTTTAAGGCAGTACTTC
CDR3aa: CASGFGQGGLRQYF

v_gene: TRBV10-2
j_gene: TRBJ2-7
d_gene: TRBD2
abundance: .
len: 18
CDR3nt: TGCGCCAGCAGTGATTGGCTAGCGGGAGGGCCGGGACACGACGAGCAGTACTTC
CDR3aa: CASSDWLAGGPGHDEQYF

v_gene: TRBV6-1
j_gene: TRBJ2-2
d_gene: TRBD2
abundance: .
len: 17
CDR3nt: TGTGCCAGCAGTGCCCGGCTAGCGGGAGCCTACGCCGGGGAGCTGTTTTTT
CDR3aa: CASSARLAGAYAGELFF

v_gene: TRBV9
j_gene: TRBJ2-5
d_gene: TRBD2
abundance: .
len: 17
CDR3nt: TGTGCCAGCAGCGTAGTGGAAGAGGGCGGGGAGGGGGAGACCCAGTACTTC
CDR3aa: CASSVVEEGGEGETQYF

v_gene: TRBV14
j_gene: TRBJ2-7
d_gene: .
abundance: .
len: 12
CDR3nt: TGTGCCAGCAGCCAGGACACTTACGAGCAGTACTTC
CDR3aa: CASSQDTYEQYF

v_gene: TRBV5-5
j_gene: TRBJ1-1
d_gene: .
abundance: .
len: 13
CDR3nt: TGTGCCAGCAGCTTGGGGGCGAATACTGAAGCTTTCTTT
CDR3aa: CASSLGANTEAFF

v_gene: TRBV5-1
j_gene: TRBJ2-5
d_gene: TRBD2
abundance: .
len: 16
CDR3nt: TGCGCCAGCAGCTTGGACCCGGGACTAGCGGGGGAGACCCAGTACTTC
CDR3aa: CASSLDPGLAGETQYF

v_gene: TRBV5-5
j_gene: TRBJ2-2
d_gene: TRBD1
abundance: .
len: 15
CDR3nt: TGTGCCAGCAGCTTCCGGGACAGAAACACCGGGGAGCTGTTTTTT
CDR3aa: CASSFRDRNTGELFF

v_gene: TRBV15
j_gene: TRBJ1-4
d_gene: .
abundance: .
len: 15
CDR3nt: TGTGCCACCAGGGACTTACTTCCAGGCACTGAAAAACTGTTTTTT
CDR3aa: CATRDLLPGTEKLFF

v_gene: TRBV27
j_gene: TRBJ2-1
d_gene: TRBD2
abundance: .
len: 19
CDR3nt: TGTGCCAGCAGTTTACTCCGGGCTAGCGGGAGGTCCCTGCGGGTTGAGCAGTTCTTC
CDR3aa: CASSLLRASGRSLRVEQFF

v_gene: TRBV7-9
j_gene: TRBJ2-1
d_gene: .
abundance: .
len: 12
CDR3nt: TGTGCCAGCCGACACGGCTACAATGAGCAGTTCTTC
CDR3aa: CASRHGYNEQFF

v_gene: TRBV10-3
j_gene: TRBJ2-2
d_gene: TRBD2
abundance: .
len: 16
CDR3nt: TGTGCCATCAGTACTAGCGGGAGGCCGGGGACCGGGGAGCTGTTTTTT
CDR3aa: CAISTSGRPGTGELFF

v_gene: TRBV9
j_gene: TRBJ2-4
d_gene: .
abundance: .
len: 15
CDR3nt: TGTGCCAGCAGCGTAGCGGGATACGACAAAAACATTCAGTACTTC
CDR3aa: CASSVAGYDKNIQYF

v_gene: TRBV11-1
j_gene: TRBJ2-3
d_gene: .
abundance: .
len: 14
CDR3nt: TGTGCCAGCAGCTTAATTAGGACTACAGATACGCAGTATTTT
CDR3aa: CASSLIRTTDTQYF

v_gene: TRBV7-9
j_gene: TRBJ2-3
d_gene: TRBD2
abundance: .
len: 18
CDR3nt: TGTGCCAGCAGCTTTGGACTAGCGGGAGAGGGGTTTACAGATACGCAGTATTTT
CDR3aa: CASSFGLAGEGFTDTQYF

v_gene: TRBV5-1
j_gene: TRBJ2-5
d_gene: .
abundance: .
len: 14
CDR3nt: TGCGCCAGCAGCCCGGAGGGAGTCCGGGAGACCCAGTACTTC
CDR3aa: CASSPEGVRETQYF

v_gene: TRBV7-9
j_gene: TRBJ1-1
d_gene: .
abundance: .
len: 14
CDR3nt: TGTGCCAGCAGCTTACGAGGGAGGAACACTGAAGCTTTCTTT
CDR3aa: CASSLRGRNTEAFF

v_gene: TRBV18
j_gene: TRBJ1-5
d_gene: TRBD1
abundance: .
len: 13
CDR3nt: TGTGCCAGCTCCCAAGACAGGGACCAGCCCCAGCATTTT
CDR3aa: CASSQDRDQPQHF

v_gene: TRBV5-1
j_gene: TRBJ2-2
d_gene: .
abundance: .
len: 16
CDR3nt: TGCGCCAGCAGCCCCGTGTCCCAGTCGAACACCGGGGAGCTGTTTTTT
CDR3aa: CASSPVSQSNTGELFF

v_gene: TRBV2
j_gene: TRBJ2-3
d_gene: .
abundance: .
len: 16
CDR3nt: TGTGCCAGCAGCCTCCGGTGGGAGATAGTCACAGATACGCAGTATTTT
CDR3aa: CASSLRWEIVTDTQYF

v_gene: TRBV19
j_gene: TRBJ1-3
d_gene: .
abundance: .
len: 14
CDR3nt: TGTGCCAGTAGCGGGAGACTCTCTGGAAACACCATATATTTT
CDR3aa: CASSGRLSGNTIYF